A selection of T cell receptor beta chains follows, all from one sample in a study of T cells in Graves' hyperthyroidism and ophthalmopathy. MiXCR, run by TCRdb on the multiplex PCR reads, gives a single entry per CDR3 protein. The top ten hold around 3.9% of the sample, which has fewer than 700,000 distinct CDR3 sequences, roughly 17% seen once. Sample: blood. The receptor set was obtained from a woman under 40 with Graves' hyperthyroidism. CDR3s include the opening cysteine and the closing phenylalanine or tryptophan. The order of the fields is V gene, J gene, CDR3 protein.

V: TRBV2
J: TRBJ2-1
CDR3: CASRVSGEAYNEQFF

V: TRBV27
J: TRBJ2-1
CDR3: CASIPSGGVRYNEQFF

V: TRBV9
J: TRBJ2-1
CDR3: CASSPKLAGGPQEQFF

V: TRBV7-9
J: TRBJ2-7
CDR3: CASSARDLAYEQYF

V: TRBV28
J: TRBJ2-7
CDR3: CASRSTTEQGEQYF

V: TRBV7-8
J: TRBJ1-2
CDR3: CASSLRGVYTF

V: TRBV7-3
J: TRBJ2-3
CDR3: CASSQTSRNTDTQYF

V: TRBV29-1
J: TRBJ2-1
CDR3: CSVEPRGRPDEQFF

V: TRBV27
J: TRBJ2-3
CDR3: CASSSSPTDTQYF

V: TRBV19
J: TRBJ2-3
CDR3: CASSAGPADTQYF

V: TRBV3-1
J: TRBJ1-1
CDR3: CASQAEVTEAFF

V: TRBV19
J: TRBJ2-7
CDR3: CASSDRESSYEQYF

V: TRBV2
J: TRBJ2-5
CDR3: CASSEGTGRQTQYF

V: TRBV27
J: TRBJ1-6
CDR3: CASSPQSSPLHF

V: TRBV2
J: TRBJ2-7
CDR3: CASKADYGQYF

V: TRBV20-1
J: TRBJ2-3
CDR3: CSASPSSGSTDTQYF

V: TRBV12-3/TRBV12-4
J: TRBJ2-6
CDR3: CASSLHLAGAFGANVLTF

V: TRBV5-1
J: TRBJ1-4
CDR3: CASSLLPTGGTNEKLFF

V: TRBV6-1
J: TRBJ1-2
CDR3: CASSFSLGYGYTF

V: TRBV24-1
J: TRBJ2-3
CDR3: CATSDGSTDTQYF

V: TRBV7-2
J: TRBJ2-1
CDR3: CASSLGTGRSEQFF

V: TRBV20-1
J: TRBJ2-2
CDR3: CSATYLGELFF

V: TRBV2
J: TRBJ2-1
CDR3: CASSDYNEQFF

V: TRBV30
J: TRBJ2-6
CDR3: CAWSMDSTSGANVLTF

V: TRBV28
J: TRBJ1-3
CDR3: CASSLSRLRGLGGNTIYF

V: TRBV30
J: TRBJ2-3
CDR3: CAWSPGTPGDTQYF

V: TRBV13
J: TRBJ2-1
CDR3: CASSREQGSYNEQFF

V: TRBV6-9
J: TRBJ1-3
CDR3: CASSSLRANSGNTIYF

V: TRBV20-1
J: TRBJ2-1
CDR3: CSGTGTRANNEQFF

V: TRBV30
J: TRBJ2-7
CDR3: CAWGGQRYEQYF

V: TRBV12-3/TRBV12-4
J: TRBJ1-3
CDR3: CASRAQGYGNTIYF

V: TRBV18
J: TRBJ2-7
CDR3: CASSPTRSYEQYF

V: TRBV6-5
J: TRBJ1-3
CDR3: CASSYGTGSGNTIYF

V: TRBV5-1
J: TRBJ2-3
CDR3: CASSLAPAGQGKEDTQYF

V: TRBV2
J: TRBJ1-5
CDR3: CASSEQEDQPQHF

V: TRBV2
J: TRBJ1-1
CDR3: CASSETGYTEAFF

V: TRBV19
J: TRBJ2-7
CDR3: CASSIVNSGSYEQYF

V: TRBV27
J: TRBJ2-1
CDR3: CASSSDRGNNNNEQFF

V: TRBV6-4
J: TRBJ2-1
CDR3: CASSEPLGEQFF

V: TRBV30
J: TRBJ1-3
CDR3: CAWIRGSGNTIYF

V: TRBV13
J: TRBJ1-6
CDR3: CASSQQGSSYNSPLHF

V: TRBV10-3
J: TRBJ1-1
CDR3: CAISAGQREAFF

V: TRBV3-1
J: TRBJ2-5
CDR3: CASSQEAMPGAQYF

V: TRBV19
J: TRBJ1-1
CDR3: CASTGRSTEAFF

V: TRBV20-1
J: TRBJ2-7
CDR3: CSARGLAGAGEQYF

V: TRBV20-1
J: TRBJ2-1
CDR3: CSAREGRYNEQFF